These 4 T cell receptor beta chains were sequenced from one sample in a study of blood T cell repertoires in COVID-19. Method: immunoSEQ multiplex PCR; TCRdb's copy keeps in-frame clones and lacks some. The sample lists about 300,000 clones, roughly 88% occurring once. The sequenced sample consisted of peripheral blood. The source is a woman between 50 and 59 years old with acute or convalescent COVID-19.

This chain uses TRBV7-9 with TRBJ1-6; 8 bases fit TRBD1. CDR3 length equals 16 residues. The V and J ends lost 5 bases and 7 bases, in that order; junction bases with no gene match: 10. CDR1 is SEHNR and CDR2 is FQNEAQ in the germline V gene (reference sequence). The CDR3 DNA follows: TGTGCCAGCAGCCCCGGACAGGGAAGGCGGAATTCACCCCTCCACTTT. Encoded protein: CASSPGQGRRNSPLHF.

This clone has just a few counts. V gene TRBV7-3 combines with J gene TRBJ1-1; D is ambiguous. The V gene lost 5 bases and the J gene lost 0 bases, with 7 bases spanning the gap. CDR1 and CDR2 from the germline V gene are SGHTA and FQGTGA. CDR3 length equals 13 residues. CDR3 protein: CASSPSMNTEAFF. CDR3 sequence (DNA): TGTGCCAGCAGCCCGTCTATGAACACTGAAGCTTTCTTT.

J is TRBJ2-7 and V is TRBV18; D is possibly TRBD1 (5 bases). The CDR3 covers 14 residues. The germline V gene has CDR1 KGHSH and CDR2 LQKENI. The V gene lost 2 bases and the J gene lost 0 bases, with 8 bases spanning the gap. CDR3 region: CASSPVRDSYEQYF. The DNA of the CDR3 is TGTGCCAGCTCACCAGTCAGGGACTCCTACGAGCAGTACTTC. Combining the CDR3 with reference TRBV18 and TRBJ2-7 gives the whole variable domain NAGVMQNPRHLVRRRGQEARLRCSPMKGHSHVYWYRQLPEEGLKFMVYLQKENIIDESGMPKERFSAEFPKEGPSILRIQQVVRGDSAAYFCASSPVRDSYEQYFGPGTRLTVT.

The rearrangement joins TRBV9 to TRBJ2-7, with D maybe TRBD2 (5 bases). Looked up from germline, CDR1 is SGDLS and CDR2 is YYNGEE. The CDR3 totals 16 residues. V lost 4 bases, J lost 7 bases, and 24 bases lay in between. In DNA, the CDR3 is TGTGCCAGCAGCCCGGGAAAGATCGCCTACGATATAGAGCAGTACTTC. As protein: CASSPGKIAYDIEQYF.